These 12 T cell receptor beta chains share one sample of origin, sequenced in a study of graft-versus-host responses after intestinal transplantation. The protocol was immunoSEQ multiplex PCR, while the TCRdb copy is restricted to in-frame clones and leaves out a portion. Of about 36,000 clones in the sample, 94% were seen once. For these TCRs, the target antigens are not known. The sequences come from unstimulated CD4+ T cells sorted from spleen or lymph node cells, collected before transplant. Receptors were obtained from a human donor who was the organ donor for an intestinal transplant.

The CDR3 sequence is CATQISGLLPEKLFF. CDR3 DNA sequence: TGTGCCACCCAAATTTCGGGGCTCCTCCCTGAAAAACTGTTTTTT. The chain joins TRBV28 to TRBJ1-4; D might be TRBD1 (5 bases). Germline assignment: CDR1 MDHEN and CDR2 SYDVKM. The CDR3 is made up of 15 amino acids. V was shortened by 10 bases and J by 7 bases, with 22 bases between the two germline ends. Based on the CDR3 plus reference TRBV28 and TRBJ1-4, the full variable domain is DVKVTQSSRYLVKRTGEKVFLECVQDMDHENMFWYRQDPGLGLRLIYFSYDVKMKEKGDIPEGYSVSREKKERFSLILESASTNQTSMYLCATQISGLLPEKLFFGSGTQLSVL.

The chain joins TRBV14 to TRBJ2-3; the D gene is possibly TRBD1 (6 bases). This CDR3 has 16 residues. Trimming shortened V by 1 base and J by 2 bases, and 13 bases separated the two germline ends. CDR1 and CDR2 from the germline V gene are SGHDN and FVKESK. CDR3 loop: CASSQVPGTFTDTQYF. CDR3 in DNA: TGTGCCAGCAGCCAAGTCCCCGGGACATTCACAGATACGCAGTATTTT. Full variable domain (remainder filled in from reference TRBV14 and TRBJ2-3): EAGVTQFPSHSVIEKGQTVTLRCDPISGHDNLYWYRRVMGKEIKFLLHFVKESKQDESGMPNNRFLAERTGGTYSTLKVQPAELEDSGVYFCASSQVPGTFTDTQYFGPGTRLTVL.

DNA of the CDR3: TGCGCCAGCAGCAGGGACAGGGACGGCTACACCTTC. It translates to CASSRDRDGYTF. The V and J genes are TRBV5-1 and TRBJ1-2, with 9 bases lining up with TRBD1. Germline trimming cut 4 bases from V and 8 bases from J; bases unmatched to any gene: 3. Germline V gene lookup returns CDR1 SGHRS and CDR2 YFSETQ. This CDR3 spans 12 amino acids.

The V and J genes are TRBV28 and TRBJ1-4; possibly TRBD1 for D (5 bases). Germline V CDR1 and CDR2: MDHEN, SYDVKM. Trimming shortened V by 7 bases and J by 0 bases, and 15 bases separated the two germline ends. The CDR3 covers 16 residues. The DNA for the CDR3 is TGTGCCAGCACACTACACAGGAGCACAACTAATGAAAAACTGTTTTTT. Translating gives CASTLHRSTTNEKLFF.

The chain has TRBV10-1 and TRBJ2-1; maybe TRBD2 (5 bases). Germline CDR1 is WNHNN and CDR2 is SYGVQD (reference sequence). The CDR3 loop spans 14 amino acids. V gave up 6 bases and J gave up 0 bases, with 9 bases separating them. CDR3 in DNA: TGCGCCAGCAGCCGGGAATCCTCCTACAATGAGCAGTTCTTC. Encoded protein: CASSRESSYNEQFF.

The CDR3 protein is CASSLRRSSYEQYF. The DNA for the CDR3 is TGTGCCAGCAGCTTACGAAGGAGCTCCTACGAGCAGTACTTC. The chain uses TRBV13 and TRBJ2-7; no reliable D call. This CDR3 region has 14 residues. Germline CDR1 is PRHDT and CDR2 is FYEKMQ (reference sequence). Trimming took 2 bases from V and 0 from J, leaving 8 bases between them.

The CDR3 DNA is TGTGCCAGCAGCAAAGGCCCCTGGGGTCCTGGACAGGGGGCTTCTGGCTACACCTTC. Translation gives CASSKGPWGPGQGASGYTF. This sequence joins TRBV21-1 and TRBJ1-2; the table's D call TRBD1 went unverified against the DNA. TRBV21-1 counts as a pseudogene. The CDR3 has 19 residues.

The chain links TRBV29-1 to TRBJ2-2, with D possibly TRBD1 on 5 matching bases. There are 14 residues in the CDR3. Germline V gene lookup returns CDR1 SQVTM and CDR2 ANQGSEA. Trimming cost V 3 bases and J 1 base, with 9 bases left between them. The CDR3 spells CSVDPRVNTGELFF. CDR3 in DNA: TGCAGCGTTGACCCCAGGGTGAACACCGGGGAGCTGTTTTTT.

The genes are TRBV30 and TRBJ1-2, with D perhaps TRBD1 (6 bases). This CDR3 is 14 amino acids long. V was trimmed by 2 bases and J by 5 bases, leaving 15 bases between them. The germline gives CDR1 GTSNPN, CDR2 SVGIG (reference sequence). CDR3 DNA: TGTGCCTGGAGTCCAGGACAGAGTCTTTATGGCTACACCTTC. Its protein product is CAWSPGQSLYGYTF. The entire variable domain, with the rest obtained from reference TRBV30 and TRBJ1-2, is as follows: SQTIHQWPATLVQPVGSPLSLECTVEGTSNPNLYWYRQAAGRGLQLLFYSVGIGQISSEVPQNLSASRPQDRQFILSSKKLLLSDSGFYLCAWSPGQSLYGYTFGSGTRLTVV.

As DNA, the CDR3 is TGTGCCAGCAGCTTGGCCGGTGGCCCCGGAGGCTACACCTTC. It specifies CASSLAGGPGGYTF. The chain employs TRBV5-8 and TRBJ1-2; unclear D gene. Germline values: CDR1 SGHTS, CDR2 YDEGEE. The germline V and J ends were trimmed by 0 bases and 8 bases, with 14 bases remaining between them. This CDR3 region has 14 residues.

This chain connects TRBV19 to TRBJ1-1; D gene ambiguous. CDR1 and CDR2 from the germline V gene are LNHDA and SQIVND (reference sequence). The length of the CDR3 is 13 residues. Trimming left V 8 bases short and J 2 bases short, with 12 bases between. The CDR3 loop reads CASRTDGNTEAFF. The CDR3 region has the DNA TGTGCCAGTCGCACGGACGGAAACACTGAAGCTTTCTTT.

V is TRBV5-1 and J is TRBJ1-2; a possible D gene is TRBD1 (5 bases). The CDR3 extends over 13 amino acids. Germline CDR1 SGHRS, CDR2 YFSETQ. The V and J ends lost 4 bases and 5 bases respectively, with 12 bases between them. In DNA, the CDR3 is TGCGCCAGCAGCACGGAAGGGGAATATGGCTACACCTTC. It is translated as CASSTEGEYGYTF.